These 24 T cell receptor beta chains originate from one sample sequenced in a study of T cell responses to AZD1222 COVID-19 vaccine. This table comes from immunoSEQ multiplex PCR, and its TCRdb copy is limited to in-frame clones, with some not included. The data show 95,000 to 100,000 clones, 90% seen once. The sequences come from peripheral blood, collected on day 0 of AZD1222 vaccination. The source of these receptors is an adult in good health.

This chain joins TRBV2 and TRBJ1-1, with D tentatively TRBD1 (5 bases). CDR3 length: 13 amino acids. Germline V gene lookup returns CDR1 SNHLY and CDR2 FYNNEI. V was trimmed by 7 bases and J by 3 bases, leaving 12 bases between them. CDR3 region: CASTGGPDTEAFF. The DNA of the CDR3 is TGTGCCAGCACGGGGGGTCCGGACACTGAAGCTTTCTTT.

The chain uses TRBV2 and TRBJ1-2; D gene uncertain. The V gene's germline CDR1 is SNHLY and CDR2 FYNNEI. Trimming removed 0 bases at V and 5 bases at J, with 7 bases between. CDR3 size: 13 residues. In DNA, the CDR3 is TGTGCCAGCAGTGAAGCGGCCGGGTATGGCTACACCTTC. Translating gives CASSEAAGYGYTF.

V gene TRBV6-5 combines with J gene TRBJ1-5, with D perhaps TRBD1 (6 bases). CDR1 MNHEY and CDR2 SVGAGI come from the germline V gene. This CDR3 is 12 amino acids long. V was clipped by 6 bases and J by 5 bases, with 8 bases between them. For the CDR3, the DNA is TGTGCCAGCAGCTCAGGGGATCAGCCCCAGCATTTT. Protein product: CASSSGDQPQHF.

This chain uses TRBV6-5 with TRBJ2-7; TRBD1 agrees at 7 bases. Germline V lookup: CDR1 MNHEY, CDR2 SVGAGI. Trimming at V came to 10 bases and at J to 3 bases, leaving 12 bases not matched to a gene. This CDR3 region has 14 residues. The CDR3 region is CATSNRDRDYEQYF. DNA of the CDR3: TGTGCCACCTCAAACCGGGACAGAGACTACGAGCAGTACTTC.

This chain connects TRBV18 to TRBJ1-2; 8 nucleotides line up with TRBD1. CDR1 is KGHSH and CDR2 is LQKENI in the germline V gene. The junction had 7 bases not matched to a gene; V was cut back by 4 bases and J by 6 bases. There are 14 residues in the CDR3. This CDR3 is CASSLTQGVDGYTF. The CDR3 bases are TGTGCCAGCTCACTCACACAGGGGGTTGATGGCTACACCTTC.

The genes are TRBV19 and TRBJ1-6, with TRBD1 matching 8 bases. The germline V gene encodes CDR1 LNHDA and CDR2 SQIVND (reference sequence). The length of the CDR3 is 18 residues. Germline trimming cut 3 bases from V and 11 bases from J; bases unmatched to any gene: 18. CDR3 DNA: TGTGCCAGTAGTATGGCTGTGGACAGGGTTCGCCAATTGACACCCCTCCACTTT. Translating it yields CASSMAVDRVRQLTPLHF.

The chain employs TRBV6-2 or TRBV6-3 and TRBJ2-6; TRBD1 is a possible D gene (6 bases). This CDR3 has 16 amino acids. Trimming removed 6 bases from V and 0 bases from J, with 12 bases in between. CDR1 and CDR2 from the germline V gene are MNHEY and SVGEGT. The CDR3 protein is CASSPGQFSGANVLTF. For the CDR3, the DNA is TGTGCCAGCAGCCCTGGACAGTTCTCTGGGGCCAACGTCCTGACTTTC.

The chain employs TRBV12-3 or TRBV12-4 and TRBJ1-4; D not certain. V was clipped by 3 bases and J by 8 bases, with 10 bases between them. This CDR3 comprises 13 residues. The CDR3 nucleotides read TGTGCCAGCAGTTTGCTTTTCGGGGAAAAACTGTTTTTT. Translating it yields CASSLLFGEKLFF.

In nucleotides, the CDR3 is TGTGCCAGCACCGACAGCTCTGGGGCCAACGTCCTGACTTTC. This sequence encodes CASTDSSGANVLTF. The V and J genes are TRBV28 and TRBJ2-6; the D gene is possibly TRBD1 (5 bases). The V gene's germline CDR1 is MDHEN and CDR2 SYDVKM. This CDR3 spans 14 amino acids. The V and J ends lost 7 bases and 0 bases respectively, with 7 bases between them. Combining the CDR3 with reference TRBV28 and TRBJ2-6 gives the whole variable domain DVKVTQSSRYLVKRTGEKVFLECVQDMDHENMFWYRQDPGLGLRLIYFSYDVKMKEKGDIPEGYSVSREKKERFSLILESASTNQTSMYLCASTDSSGANVLTFGAGSRLTVL.

The CDR3 reads CASSSLLSPASQTQYF. The CDR3 DNA follows: TGTGCCAGCAGCTCCCTGCTCTCCCCGGCTTCCCAGACCCAGTACTTC. The rearrangement uses TRBV5-4 and TRBJ2-5; D not resolved. Trimming pared 3 bases from V and 6 bases from J, leaving 21 bases between. The CDR3 length is 16 residues. Germline V gives CDR1 SGHNT, CDR2 YYREEE (reference sequence).

This clone was counted once. The chain combines TRBV6-5 with TRBJ1-1, with D perhaps matching TRBD1 (6 bases). The CDR3 consists of 11 residues. V lost 8 bases and J 4 bases, leaving 8 bases between the germline ends. Germline values: CDR1 MNHEY, CDR2 SVGAGI. CDR3 amino acids: CASQGFTEAFF. The CDR3 DNA follows: TGTGCCAGCCAGGGGTTCACTGAAGCTTTCTTT.

The chain is built from TRBV28 and TRBJ2-2; possibly TRBD2 for D (6 bases). V shed 4 bases and J shed 4 bases, with 16 bases lying between them. CDR3 length equals 16 residues. CDR1 is MDHEN and CDR2 is SYDVKM in the germline V gene. As DNA, the CDR3 is TGTGCCAGCAGTTCAAACCGGGACTTAACCACCGGGGAGCTGTTTTTT. Translating gives CASSSNRDLTTGELFF. The full variable domain, with the rest looked up from reference TRBV28 and TRBJ2-2, is DVKVTQSSRYLVKRTGEKVFLECVQDMDHENMFWYRQDPGLGLRLIYFSYDVKMKEKGDIPEGYSVSREKKERFSLILESASTNQTSMYLCASSSNRDLTTGELFFGEGSRLTVL.

V is TRBV19 and J is TRBJ2-7; TRBD1 is a possible D gene (6 bases). The CDR3 has 14 amino acids. Trimming shortened V by 6 bases and J by 0 bases, and 12 bases separated the two germline ends. Germline-derived CDR1 and CDR2 are LNHDA and SQIVND (reference sequence). CDR3 nucleotide sequence: TGTGCCAGTAGGCCTAGGGGGATCTCCTACGAGCAGTACTTC. Protein product: CASRPRGISYEQYF.

The rearrangement uses TRBV7-2 and TRBJ1-2; possible D gene TRBD1, 6 bases. The germline CDR1 and CDR2 sequences are SGHTA and FQGNSA. CDR3 length: 14 amino acids. V lost 5 bases and J lost 4, with 14 bases in between. As DNA, the CDR3 is TGTGCCAGCAGCCTATCGACAGGCATCTATGGCTACACCTTC. Amino acids: CASSLSTGIYGYTF.

Comment on this clone: One end of the junction varies from germline; a read error may be responsible. The chain recombines TRBV6-1 with TRBJ1-6, with 10 bases identical to TRBD1. The CDR3 has 15 residues. Germline lookup yields CDR1 MNHNS and CDR2 SASEGT. The CDR3 DNA follows: TGTGCCAGCAGTGAACTTTGGGACAGGGGAGGAGGTAGAGAGTTT. This gives the protein CASSELWDRGGGREF.

The chain combines TRBV9 with TRBJ1-3; TRBD1 might be the D (6 bases). Deletions cut 3 bases from V and 4 bases from J, with 14 bases between. The CDR3 runs to 15 residues. Germline V CDR1 and CDR2: SGDLS, YYNGEE. DNA of the CDR3: TGTGCCAGCAGCGCTATCCCAGGGGCGGGAAACACCATATATTTT. It translates to CASSAIPGAGNTIYF.

The rearrangement uses TRBV7-2 and TRBJ1-1; perhaps TRBD1 as D (6 bases). Germline loops: CDR1 SGHTA, CDR2 FQGNSA. V was trimmed by 5 bases and J by 5 bases, leaving 18 bases between them. This CDR3 is 15 amino acids long. CDR3 nucleotide sequence: TGTGCCAGCAGCCAAGACCCGGGGGCGAGGACTGAAGCTTTCTTT. Protein product: CASSQDPGARTEAFF.

The chain combines TRBV19 with TRBJ2-1, with D maybe TRBD2 (5 bases). The germline V gene encodes CDR1 LNHDA and CDR2 SQIVND (reference sequence). V lost 4 bases and J 4 bases, leaving 8 bases between the germline ends. The CDR3 consists of 13 residues. The chain's CDR3 is CASSKDWYNEQFF. The CDR3 nucleotides read TGTGCCAGTAGTAAGGACTGGTACAATGAGCAGTTCTTC. Supplemented by reference TRBV19 and TRBJ2-1, the full variable domain reads DGGITQSPKYLFRKEGQNVTLSCEQNLNHDAMYWYRQDPGQGLRLIYYSQIVNDFQKGDIAEGYSVSREKKESFPLTVTSAQKNPTAFYLCASSKDWYNEQFFGPGTRLTVL.

J is TRBJ1-1 and V is TRBV6-1; D possibly corresponds to TRBD1 (5 bases). V lost 1 base to trimming and J lost 0 bases, with 12 bases between them. CDR3 length equals 16 residues. CDR1 is MNHNS, CDR2 SASEGT, per germline. CDR3 sequence reads: CASSEVWEGMNTEAFF. In DNA, the CDR3 is TGTGCCAGCAGTGAAGTTTGGGAGGGGATGAACACTGAAGCTTTCTTT.

The chain has TRBV7-2 and TRBJ1-4; D is undetermined. V was pared by 5 bases and J by 7 bases, with 14 bases between. The CDR3 has 14 residues. CDR1 is SGHTA, CDR2 FQGNSA, per germline. The CDR3 loop reads CASSPFPDGEKLFF. The CDR3 DNA reads TGTGCCAGCAGCCCGTTCCCGGACGGTGAAAAACTGTTTTTT.

This clone occurred a few times. The DNA for the CDR3 is TGTGCCAGCAGTGAAACAGCCAACACCGGGGAGCTGTTTTTT. Encoded protein: CASSETANTGELFF. The chain combines TRBV6-4 with TRBJ2-2; D unresolved. The CDR3 extends over 14 amino acids. Germline loops: CDR1 MRHNA, CDR2 SNTAGT. V was pared by 3 bases and J by 2 bases, with 7 bases between.

The chain employs TRBV10-1 and TRBJ1-3; D gene uncertain. CDR1 WNHNN and CDR2 SYGVQD come from the germline V gene (reference sequence). CDR3 length: 15 amino acids. The V end was cut by 0 bases, the J end by 1 base, with 7 bases between. Here the CDR3 reads CASSESLDSGNTIYF. The CDR3, as DNA: TGCGCCAGCAGTGAGTCCTTGGATTCTGGAAACACCATATATTTT.

The chain carries TRBV12-3 or TRBV12-4 and TRBJ1-4; possibly TRBD1 for D (5 bases). V was pared by 2 bases and J by 8 bases, with 9 bases between. This CDR3 contains 13 residues. CDR3 amino acids: CASSLPGREKLFF. CDR3 nucleotides: TGTGCCAGCAGTTTACCAGGGAGGGAAAAACTGTTTTTT.

The J gene is TRBJ1-2, the V gene TRBV18; TRBD1 is a possible D gene (5 bases). This CDR3 has 17 residues. V lost 6 bases, J lost 0 bases, and 20 bases lay in between. Germline CDR1 reads KGHSH; CDR2 reads LQKENI. The DNA for the CDR3 is TGTGCCAGCTCCGTCCTCCCTAAGACAGATACTAACTATGGCTACACCTTC. Amino acids: CASSVLPKTDTNYGYTF.